This TCR beta chain was identified during a study of control samples from healthy donors and cancer patients. Some clones are missing from TCRdb's copy, which holds only in-frame ones; the method was immunoSEQ multiplex PCR. The sample has approximately 170,000 clones, 90% seen once. Germline CDR1 MDHEN, CDR2 SYDVKM. V was clipped by 6 bases and J by 7 bases; unmatched bases: 16. The CDR3 is made up of 16 amino acids. Sequencing was performed on blood. The gene calls are TRBV28 and TRBJ1-2; 8 nucleotides agree with TRBD1. This TCR derives from a woman aged 45-65 years in good health. Here the CDR3 DNA reads TGTGCCAGCAGCATGGGGGGGGACAGGTTCTCCTCTGGCTACACCTTC. It specifies CASSMGGDRFSSGYTF.